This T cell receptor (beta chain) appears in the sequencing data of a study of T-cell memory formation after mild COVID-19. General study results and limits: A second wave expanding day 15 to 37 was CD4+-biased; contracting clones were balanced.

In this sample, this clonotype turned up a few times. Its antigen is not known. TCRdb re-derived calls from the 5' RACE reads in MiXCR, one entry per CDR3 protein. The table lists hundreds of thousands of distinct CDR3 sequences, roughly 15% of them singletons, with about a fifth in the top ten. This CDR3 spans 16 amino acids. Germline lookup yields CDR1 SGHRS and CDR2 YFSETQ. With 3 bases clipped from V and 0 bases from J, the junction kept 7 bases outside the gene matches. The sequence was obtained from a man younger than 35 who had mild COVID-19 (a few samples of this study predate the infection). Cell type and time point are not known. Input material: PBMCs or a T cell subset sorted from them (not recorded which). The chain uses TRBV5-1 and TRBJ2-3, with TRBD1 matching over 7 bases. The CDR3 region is CASSSTGTDSTDTQYF. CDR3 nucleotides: TGCGCCAGCAGCTCAACCGGGACAGACAGCACAGATACGCAGTATTTT. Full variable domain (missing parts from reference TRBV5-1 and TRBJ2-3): KAGVTQTPRYLIKTRGQQVTLSCSPISGHRSVSWYQQTPGQGLQFLFEYFSETQRNKGNFPGRFSGRQFSNSRSEMNVSTLELGDSALYLCASSSTGTDSTDTQYFGPGTRLTVL.